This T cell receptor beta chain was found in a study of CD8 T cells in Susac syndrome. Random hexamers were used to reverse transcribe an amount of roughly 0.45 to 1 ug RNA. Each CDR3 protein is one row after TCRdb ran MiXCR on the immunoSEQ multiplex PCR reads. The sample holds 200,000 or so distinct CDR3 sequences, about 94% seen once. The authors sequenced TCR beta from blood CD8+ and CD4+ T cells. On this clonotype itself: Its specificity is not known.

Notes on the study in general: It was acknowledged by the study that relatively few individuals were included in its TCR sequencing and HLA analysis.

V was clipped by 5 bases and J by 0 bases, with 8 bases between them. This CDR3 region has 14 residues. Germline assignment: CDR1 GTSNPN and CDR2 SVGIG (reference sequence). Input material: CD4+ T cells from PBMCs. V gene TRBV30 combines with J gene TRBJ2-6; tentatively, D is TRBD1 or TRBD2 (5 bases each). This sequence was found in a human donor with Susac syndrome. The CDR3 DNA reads TGTGCCTGGGGGACGGGCTCTGGGGCCAACGTCCTGACTTTC. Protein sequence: CAWGTGSGANVLTF. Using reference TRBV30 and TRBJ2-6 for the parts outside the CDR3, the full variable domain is SQTIHQWPATLVQPVGSPLSLECTVEGTSNPNLYWYRQAAGRGLQLLFYSVGIGQISSEVPQNLSASRPQDRQFILSSKKLLLSDSGFYLCAWGTGSGANVLTFGAGSRLTVL.